The sequence of this TCR beta chain was determined in a study of CD8+ T cells in alopecia areata. Study overall: Skin-grafted approximately 7-11-week-old female C3H/HeJ mice received tissue from roughly 6-12-month-old C3H/HeJ donors with spontaneous alopecia. Study conclusions and caveats: Patients shared TCRs less clearly than mice did, possibly for HLA-related reasons. Higher clonality and more expanded CD8+ clones appeared in lesional than normal scalp. Scalp sequencing captures resident alphabeta T cells of normal skin too.

It was cDNA, reverse transcribed from extracted RNA, that served as the sequencing template. Profiled with immunoSEQ multiplex PCR; TCRdb holds only in-frame clones, not every one. This sample has about 120,000 clones, each found more than once. Germline CDR1 FNHDT, CDR2 SITEND (reference sequence). V lost 5 bases to trimming and J lost 0 bases, with 9 bases between them. This CDR3 comprises 15 residues. The table lists this clone with a few counts. The target antigen is unknown. A mismatch at residue 12 separates the TCRdb protein from the translated DNA, so the protein presented here was translated from the DNA. All gene names here are mouse names. The observed sequence ends 3 residues before the CDR3 terminus, with the missing tail filled in from the germline J gene.

This receptor was identified in a C3H/HeJ mouse with alopecia areata. MHC haplotype: H2-k. The sample taken for sequencing was lesional skin. The chain combines TRBV19 with TRBJ1-6; D is perhaps TRBD1 (5 bases). TRBJ1-6 is given ORF status, its function remaining uncertain. CDR3 sequence reads: CASSSDNSYNSPLYF. The covered CDR3 bases are TGTGCCAGCAGCTCGGACAATTCCTATAATTCGCCC.